This T cell receptor beta chain was recovered during a study of blood T cell repertoires in COVID-19. The wider study: T cells, B-cell-depleted T cells, or PBMCs provided the cDNA or gDNA that served as material.

Generated by immunoSEQ multiplex PCR, the TCRdb table keeps only in-frame clones and is missing some. The sample lists more than 110,000 clones, approximately 80% occurring once. Germline lookup yields CDR1 SGHDN and CDR2 FVKESK. This CDR3 is built from 15 residues. The V end was cut by 0 bases, the J end by 6 bases, with 13 bases between. Source material: peripheral blood. The rearrangement links TRBV14 to TRBJ2-3, with D possibly being TRBD2 (6 bases). The TCR comes from a human donor in a cohort sampled during active COVID-19. CDR3 sequence (DNA): TGTGCCAGCAGCCAAGATCGGTCGGGGAGGGATACGCAGTATTTT. This translates into CASSQDRSGRDTQYF.